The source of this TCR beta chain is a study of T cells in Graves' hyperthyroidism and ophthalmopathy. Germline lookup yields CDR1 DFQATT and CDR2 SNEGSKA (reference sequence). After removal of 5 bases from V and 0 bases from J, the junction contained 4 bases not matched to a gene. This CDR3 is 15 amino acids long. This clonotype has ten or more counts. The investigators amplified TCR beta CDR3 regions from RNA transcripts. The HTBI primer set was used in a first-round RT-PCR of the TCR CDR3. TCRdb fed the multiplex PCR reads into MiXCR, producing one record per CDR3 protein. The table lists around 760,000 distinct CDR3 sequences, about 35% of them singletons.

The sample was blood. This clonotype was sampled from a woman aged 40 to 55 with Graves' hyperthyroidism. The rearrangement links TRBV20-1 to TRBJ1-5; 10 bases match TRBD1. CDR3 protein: CSAEGTGDSNQPQHF. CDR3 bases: TGCAGTGCTGAGGGGACAGGGGATAGCAATCAGCCCCAGCATTTT.